This record concerns one TCR beta chain sequence. Germline CDR1 SGHDT, CDR2 YYEEEE. This CDR3 comprises 17 residues. Unmatched junction bases numbered 11, after V lost 4 bases and J lost 0 bases. This entry is derived from a study of cytomegalovirus exposure and HLA in healthy donors. The PCR made use of 60 Vbeta and 13 Jbeta primers. Measured with immunoSEQ multiplex PCR; TCRdb has only the in-frame clones, and not every one. This sample has a few hundred thousand clones, with just over 70% found just once. The sequence was obtained from a female donor in good health and CMV-seronegative. This chain joins TRBV5-6 and TRBJ1-2; 8 nucleotides agree with TRBD1. Source material: PBMCs. CDR3: CASSAGTGGGANYGYTF. For the CDR3, the DNA is TGTGCCAGCAGCGCCGGGACAGGCGGTGGAGCTAACTATGGCTACACCTTC.